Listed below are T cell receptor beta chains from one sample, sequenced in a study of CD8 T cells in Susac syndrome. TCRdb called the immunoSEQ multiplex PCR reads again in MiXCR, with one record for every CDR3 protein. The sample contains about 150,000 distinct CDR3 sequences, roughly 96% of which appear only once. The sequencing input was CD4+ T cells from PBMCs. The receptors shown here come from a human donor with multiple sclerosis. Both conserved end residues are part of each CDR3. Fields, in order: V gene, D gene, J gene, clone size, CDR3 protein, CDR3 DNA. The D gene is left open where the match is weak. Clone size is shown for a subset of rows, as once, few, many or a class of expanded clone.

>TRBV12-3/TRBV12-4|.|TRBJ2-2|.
CASSAAGELFF
TGTGCCAGCAGTGCCGCCGGGGAGCTGTTTTTT
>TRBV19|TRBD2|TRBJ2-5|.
CASSIGWTSKETQYF
TGTGCCAGTAGTATTGGTTGGACTAGCAAGGAGACCCAGTACTTC
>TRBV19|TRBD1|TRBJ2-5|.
CASSKGQGKETQYF
TGTGCCAGTAGTAAGGGACAGGGGAAGGAGACCCAGTACTTC
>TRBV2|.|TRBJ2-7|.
CASSTSYEQYF
TGTGCCAGCAGTACATCCTACGAGCAGTACTTC
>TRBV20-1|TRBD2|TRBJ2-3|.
CSESGTMDTQYF
TGCAGTGAATCCGGGACTATGGATACGCAGTATTTT
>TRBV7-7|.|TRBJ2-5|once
CASSLAVRETQYF
TGTGCTAGCAGCTTAGCGGTCAGGGAGACCCAGTACTTC
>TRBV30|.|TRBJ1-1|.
CAWGPEGFTEAFF
TGTGCCTGGGGTCCGGAAGGATTCACTGAAGCTTTCTTT
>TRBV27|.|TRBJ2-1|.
CASGVGRFVNNEQFF
TGTGCCAGCGGGGTAGGCAGGTTCGTTAACAATGAGCAGTTCTTC
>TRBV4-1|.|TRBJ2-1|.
CASSQEDTSYNEQFF
TGCGCCAGCAGCCAAGAAGATACTAGTTACAATGAGCAGTTCTTC
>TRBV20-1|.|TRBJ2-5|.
CSARDQGSPPQETQYF
TGCAGTGCTAGAGATCAGGGTTCCCCTCCCCAAGAGACCCAGTACTTC
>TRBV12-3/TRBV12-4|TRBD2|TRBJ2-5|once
CASRDGGRGIQETQYF
TGTGCCAGCAGGGACGGAGGGAGGGGTATACAAGAGACCCAGTACTTC
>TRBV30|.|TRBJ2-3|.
CAWSVGDTQYF
TGTGCCTGGAGTGTAGGTGATACGCAGTATTTT
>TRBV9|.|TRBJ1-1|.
CASSVSPSANTEAFF
TGTGCCAGCAGCGTTAGCCCAAGCGCGAACACTGAAGCTTTCTTT
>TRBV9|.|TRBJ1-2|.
CASSSDPTAYGYTF
TGTGCCAGCAGCTCAGACCCGACAGCCTATGGCTACACCTTC
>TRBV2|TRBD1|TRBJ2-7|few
CASRGQVSSYEQYF
TGTGCCAGCAGGGGACAGGTTAGCTCCTACGAGCAGTACTTC
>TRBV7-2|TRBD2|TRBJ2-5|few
CASSLAGGRETQYF
TGTGCCAGCAGCTTGGCGGGGGGGCGGGAGACCCAGTACTTC
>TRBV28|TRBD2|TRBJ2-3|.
CASRPRYQRGPSSTDTQYF
TGTGCCAGCAGGCCCCGCTACCAGCGGGGGCCGTCTAGCACAGATACGCAGTATTTT
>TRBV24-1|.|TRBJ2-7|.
CATGREDEQYF
TGTGCCACCGGCCGGGAAGACGAGCAGTACTTC
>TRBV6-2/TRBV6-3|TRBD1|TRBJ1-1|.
CASSPNRGNTEAFF
TGTGCCAGCAGCCCTAACAGGGGGAACACTGAAGCTTTCTTT
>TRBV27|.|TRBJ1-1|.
CASSLQVMNTEAFF
TGTGCCAGCAGTCTTCAGGTTATGAACACTGAAGCTTTCTTT
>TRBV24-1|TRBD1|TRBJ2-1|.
CATSDTLGQGSNEQFF
TGTGCCACCAGTGACACTTTAGGACAGGGTTCGAATGAGCAGTTCTTC
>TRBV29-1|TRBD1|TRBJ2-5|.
CSATTGGFTETQYF
TGCAGCGCAACGACAGGGGGTTTTACTGAGACCCAGTACTTC
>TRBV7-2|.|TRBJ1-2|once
CASSHGIGYTF
TGTGCCAGCAGCCACGGTATCGGCTACACCTTC
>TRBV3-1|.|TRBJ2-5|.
CASSYVTYTQYF
TGTGCCAGCAGCTACGTAACATATACCCAGTACTTC
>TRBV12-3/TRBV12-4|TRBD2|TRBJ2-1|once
CASSGSGGSDEQFF
TGTGCCAGCAGTGGTAGCGGGGGGTCGGATGAGCAGTTCTTC
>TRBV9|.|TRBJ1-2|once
CASSVVGGAGGYTF
TGTGCCAGCAGCGTAGTTGGGGGGGCAGGTGGCTACACCTTC
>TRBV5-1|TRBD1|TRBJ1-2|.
CASSTLTGGGYGYTF
TGCGCCAGCAGCACGCTGACAGGGGGCGGCTATGGCTACACCTTC
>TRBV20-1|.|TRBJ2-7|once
CSANRDGSSDEQYF
TGCAGTGCTAACCGGGACGGCTCTTCCGACGAGCAGTACTTC
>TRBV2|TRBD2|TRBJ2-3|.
CASSVGSGGTDTQYF
TGTGCCAGCAGTGTAGGGTCGGGAGGAACAGATACGCAGTATTTT
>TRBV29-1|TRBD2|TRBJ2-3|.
CSVEEAGDTQYF
TGCAGCGTTGAAGAAGCGGGGGATACGCAGTATTTT
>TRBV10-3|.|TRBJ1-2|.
CAISEPGDYTGGYTF
TGTGCCATCAGTGAGCCTGGGGACTATACGGGTGGCTACACCTTC
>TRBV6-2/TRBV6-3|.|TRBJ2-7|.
CASSYRAGTSYEQYF
TGTGCCAGCAGTTACAGGGCGGGGACCTCCTACGAGCAGTACTTC
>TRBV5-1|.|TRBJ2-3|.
CASSSGFTTDTQYF
TGCGCCAGCAGCTCAGGTTTTACCACAGATACGCAGTATTTT
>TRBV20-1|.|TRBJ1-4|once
CSADMSVQKLFF
TGCAGTGCCGACATGAGTGTGCAAAAACTGTTTTTT
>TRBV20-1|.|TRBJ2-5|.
CSASHGGRSGTQYF
TGCAGTGCTAGTCACGGGGGGCGGTCTGGGACCCAGTACTTC
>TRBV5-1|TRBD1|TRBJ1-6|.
CASSLGRGNSPLHF
TGCGCCAGCAGCTTGGGCAGGGGGAATTCACCCCTCCACTTT
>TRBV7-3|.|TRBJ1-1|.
CASSPKSAGAFF
TGTGCCAGCAGCCCCAAATCGGCAGGGGCTTTCTTT
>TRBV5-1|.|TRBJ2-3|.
CASSLRGSPSTDTQYF
TGCGCCAGCAGCTTGCGCGGCAGCCCTAGCACAGATACGCAGTATTTT
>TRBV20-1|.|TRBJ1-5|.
CSATQDYSNQPQHF
TGCAGTGCTACACAGGATTATAGCAATCAGCCCCAGCATTTT
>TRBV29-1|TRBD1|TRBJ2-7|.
CSVWDREGTYEQYF
TGCAGCGTTTGGGACAGGGAGGGGACCTACGAGCAGTACTTC
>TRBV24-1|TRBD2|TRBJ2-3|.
CATSDSSGRVPPDTQYF
TGTGCCACCAGTGACTCTAGCGGGAGAGTTCCCCCAGATACGCAGTATTTT
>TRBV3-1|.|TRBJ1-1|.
CASSQVTVGFEAFF
TGTGCCAGCAGCCAAGTGACAGTCGGTTTTGAAGCTTTCTTT
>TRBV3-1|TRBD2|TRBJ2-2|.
CASSQVLAGGRELFF
TGTGCCAGCAGCCAAGTCCTAGCGGGGGGCCGGGAGCTGTTTTTT
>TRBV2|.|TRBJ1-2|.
CASSVFYGYTF
TGTGCCAGCAGTGTCTTTTACGGCTACACCTTC
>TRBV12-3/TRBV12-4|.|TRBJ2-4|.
CASSFSDRAKNIQYF
TGTGCCAGCAGTTTCTCAGACAGAGCCAAAAACATTCAGTACTTC
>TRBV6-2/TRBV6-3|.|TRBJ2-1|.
CASSYGGLSSYNEQFF
TGTGCCAGCAGTTATGGGGGACTGAGCTCCTACAATGAGCAGTTCTTC
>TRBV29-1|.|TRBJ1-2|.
CSGRGADYGYTF
TGCAGCGGGAGGGGGGCAGACTATGGCTACACCTTC
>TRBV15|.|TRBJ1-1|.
CATSRDLVTPGAFF
TGTGCCACCAGCAGAGATCTTGTGACCCCGGGAGCTTTCTTT
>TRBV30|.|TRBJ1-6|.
CAWNPEGYSPLHF
TGTGCCTGGAACCCAGAAGGTTATTCACCCCTCCACTTT
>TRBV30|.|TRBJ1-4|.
CAWSKAGEKLFF
TGTGCCTGGAGTAAAGCGGGTGAAAAACTGTTTTTT